These T cell receptor beta chains were read from a single sample in a study of response to subunit inactivated influenza vaccine. TCRdb itself ran the RT-PCR reads through MiXCR, one entry per CDR3 protein. The sample has 750,000 to 850,000 distinct CDR3 sequences, around a sixth seen once. The sample here was PBMCs from blood, taken around 5 days after vaccination. These receptors all come from a man between 50 and 59 years old who received an inactivated influenza vaccine. CDR3s include the opening cysteine and the closing phenylalanine or tryptophan. The D gene is left open where the match is weak. For some rows the clone size is stated as once, few or many, or as a class when expanded; others skip it.

J gene	V gene	clone size	D gene	CDR3 protein	CDR3 DNA
TRBJ2-3	TRBV5-1	-	TRBD2	CASSYSGVADTQYF	TGCGCCAGCAGCTATAGCGGGGTTGCCGATACGCAGTATTTT
TRBJ2-1	TRBV5-1	few	-	CATAAYSYNEQFF	TGCGCCACTGCAGCTTACTCCTACAATGAGCAGTTCTTC
TRBJ2-7	TRBV12-3/TRBV12-4	few	-	CASSYIAASSYEQYF	TGTGCCAGCAGTTACATAGCGGCTAGCTCCTACGAGCAGTACTTC
TRBJ2-3	TRBV7-8	many	TRBD2	CASSPLAGGGDTQYF	TGTGCCAGCAGCCCACTAGCGGGAGGCGGAGATACGCAGTATTTT
TRBJ1-1	TRBV10-3	-	-	CAIKGPTNTEAFF	TGTGCCATCAAGGGGCCGACAAACACTGAAGCTTTCTTT
TRBJ1-6	TRBV5-1	-	TRBD1	CASSLTGGDSPLHF	TGCGCCAGCAGCTTGACAGGGGGGGATTCACCCCTCCACTTT
TRBJ2-3	TRBV4-3	few	-	CASSPTWWADTQYF	TGCGCCAGCAGCCCAACATGGTGGGCAGATACGCAGTATTTT
TRBJ2-2	TRBV9	many	-	CASSVRTAANTGELFF	TGTGCCAGCAGCGTACGCACGGCCGCGAACACCGGGGAGCTGTTTTTT
TRBJ2-1	TRBV24-1	few	-	CATADERDSYNEQFF	TGTGCCACCGCTGATGAGAGGGACTCCTACAATGAGCAGTTCTTC
TRBJ2-7	TRBV20-1	-	-	CSARGAPGTPYEQYF	TGCAGTGCTAGAGGGGCTCCCGGGACACCCTACGAGCAGTACTTC
TRBJ2-5	TRBV5-1	many	TRBD2	CASSLSGGRQETQYF	TGTGCCAGCAGCCTTAGCGGGGGGCGGCAAGAGACCCAGTACTTC
TRBJ2-5	TRBV27	few	-	CASSLSYIYGAETQYF	TGTGCCAGCAGTTTATCCTACATATATGGGGCAGAGACCCAGTACTTC
TRBJ2-1	TRBV30	-	-	CAWSVQWGLANNEQFF	TGTGCCTGGAGTGTACAGTGGGGACTGGCTAACAATGAGCAGTTCTTC
TRBJ2-6	TRBV7-2	many	TRBD1	CASSRDSSSGANVLTF	TGTGCCAGCAGCCGGGACAGTTCCTCTGGGGCCAACGTCCTGACTTTC
TRBJ2-3	TRBV6-5	few	-	CASSYSIAPLAATDTQYF	TGTGCCAGCAGTTACTCGATCGCCCCGCTAGCAGCAACAGATACGCAGTATTTT
TRBJ2-7	TRBV9	once	-	CASSPGQEQYF	TGTGCCAGCAGCCCGGGACAAGAGCAGTACTTC
TRBJ2-7	TRBV4-2	-	TRBD2	CASSQEIAGMFYEQYF	TGTGCCAGCAGCCAAGAAATAGCGGGTATGTTCTACGAGCAGTACTTC
TRBJ2-3	TRBV2	-	TRBD2	CASSGTIIIDTQYF	TGTGCCAGCAGCGGGACTATAATAATAGATACGCAGTATTTT
TRBJ2-7	TRBV4-3	-	TRBD2	CASSQDLAGVTYEQYF	TGCGCCAGCAGCCAAGACCTAGCGGGAGTTACCTACGAGCAGTACTTC
TRBJ2-7	TRBV20-1	few	-	CSAGTDGSYEQYF	TGCAGTGCGGGGACGGACGGCTCCTACGAGCAGTACTTC
TRBJ2-7	TRBV20-1	-	TRBD2	CSAKLAGTSYEQYF	TGCAGTGCTAAACTAGCGGGAACCTCCTACGAGCAGTACTTC
TRBJ2-5	TRBV20-1	-	TRBD2	CSASGGGYQETQYF	TGCAGTGCTAGCGGCGGGGGGTACCAAGAGACCCAGTACTTC